This T cell receptor (beta chain) was obtained from a study of cytomegalovirus exposure and HLA in healthy donors. As for the study in general: Earlier sequencing of approximately 200 million T cells yielded under 120 million unique TCR beta sequences. Approximately 80 million unique TCRs, all from HLA-typed donors, were included in an early release of the data.

Both 60 Vbeta primers and 13 Jbeta primers went into the PCR. Method: immunoSEQ multiplex PCR; TCRdb's copy keeps in-frame clones and lacks some. Of fewer than 120,000 clones in the sample, around 87% were seen once. Germline V gene lookup returns CDR1 SGHTA and CDR2 FQGNSA. The CDR3 consists of 18 residues. The germline V and J ends were trimmed by 0 bases and 0 bases, with 12 bases remaining between them. On this clone: Its target is not known.

Study-wide results and caveats: Cytomegalovirus-associated status was assigned to 150 or so TCR beta chains.

The gene calls are TRBV7-2 and TRBJ1-6; D call uncertain. The receptor was isolated from a middle-aged man in good health and CMV-seronegative. Input material: PBMCs. As DNA, the CDR3 is TGTGCCAGCAGCTTAGCGGGCCGAGGGAGCTCCTATAATTCACCCCTCCACTTT. Protein sequence: CASSLAGRGSSYNSPLHF. The variable domain in full, completed from reference TRBV7-2 and TRBJ1-6, reads GAGVSQSPSNKVTEKGKDVELRCDPISGHTALYWYRQSLGQGLEFLIYFQGNSAPDKSGLPSDRFSAERTGGSVSTLTIQRTQQEDSAVYLCASSLAGRGSSYNSPLHFGNGTRLTVT.